The 32 T cell receptor beta chains listed next were all sequenced from one sample in a study of T cell responses to AZD1222 COVID-19 vaccine. Repertoires were generated with immunoSEQ multiplex PCR, while TCRdb's copy carries only in-frame clones and drops some. This repertoire shows under 85,000 clones, roughly 88% found once; its top ten account for approximately 5.4%. Sequencing used peripheral blood, obtained on day 0 of MenACWY control vaccination. The receptors derive from an adult in good health.

J is TRBJ2-2 and V is TRBV6-1; D possibly corresponds to TRBD1 (6 bases). Germline loops: CDR1 MNHNS, CDR2 SASEGT. This CDR3 comprises 19 residues. Deletions cut 3 bases from V and 5 bases from J, with 25 bases between. The DNA of the CDR3 is TGTGCCAGCAGTGATTTCAATGTAAACAGGGTTAAGGGGACCGGGGAGCTGTTTTTT. Protein product: CASSDFNVNRVKGTGELFF.

This chain links TRBV25-1 with TRBJ1-3, with D possibly matching TRBD1 (6 bases). The CDR3 totals 15 residues. Germline CDR1 is MGHDK and CDR2 is SYGVNS. The V end lost 9 bases, the J end lost 0 bases, and 15 bases lay between the germline ends. CDR3 protein: CASRGLWSSGNTIYF. CDR3 nucleotide sequence: TGTGCCAGTCGGGGGCTCTGGAGCTCTGGAAACACCATATATTTT.

V usage is TRBV28 and J usage is TRBJ2-3, with 10 nucleotides matching TRBD2. The CDR3 consists of 16 residues. V was clipped by 3 bases and J by 5 bases; unmatched bases: 8. CDR1 is MDHEN and CDR2 is SYDVKM in the germline V gene. Here the CDR3 reads CASSFLPAGGRDTQYF. As DNA, the CDR3 is TGTGCCAGCAGTTTTTTGCCAGCGGGGGGGCGAGATACGCAGTATTTT.

This sequence joins TRBV11-2 and TRBJ2-3, with unresolved D. Germline V gene data show CDR1 as SGHAT and CDR2 as FQNNGV. This CDR3 is built from 13 residues. V shed 6 bases and J shed 4 bases, with 11 bases lying between them. Written as DNA, the CDR3 is TGTGCCAGCAGTCAGTGGGGTCCAGATACGCAGTATTTT. Amino acids: CASSQWGPDTQYF.

This sequence joins TRBV3-1 (or the pseudogene TRBV3-2) and TRBJ2-7, with no clear D. Trimming took off 2 bases at V and 2 bases at J, with 10 bases between the two ends. This CDR3 contains 14 residues. Germline CDR1 and CDR2: LGHDT and YNNKEL (reference sequence). The CDR3 is CASSQLLGPYEQYF. The CDR3 DNA reads TGTGCCAGCAGCCAACTTCTAGGACCCTACGAGCAGTACTTC.

The chain couples TRBV19 to TRBJ1-2; D perhaps matches TRBD1 (5 bases). The germline V gene has CDR1 LNHDA and CDR2 SQIVND (reference sequence). The germline V and J ends were trimmed by 5 bases and 8 bases, with 24 bases remaining between them. This CDR3 region has 16 residues. The CDR3 reads CASSPGDASGAEGYTF. The CDR3 coding sequence is TGTGCCAGTAGTCCGGGGGATGCGAGTGGGGCGGAGGGCTACACCTTC. Together with reference TRBV19 and TRBJ1-2, the CDR3 gives the full variable domain: DGGITQSPKYLFRKEGQNVTLSCEQNLNHDAMYWYRQDPGQGLRLIYYSQIVNDFQKGDIAEGYSVSREKKESFPLTVTSAQKNPTAFYLCASSPGDASGAEGYTFGSGTRLTVV.

The V call is TRBV7-2, the J call TRBJ1-1; D perhaps matches TRBD1 (6 bases). Germline CDR1 SGHTA, CDR2 FQGNSA. This CDR3 region has 13 residues. Trimming cost V 6 bases and J 12 bases, with 20 bases left between them. CDR3 protein: CASSPTTGGTPFF. CDR3 nucleotide sequence: TGTGCCAGCAGTCCTACCACCGGAGGGACACCTTTCTTT.

The chain couples TRBV18 to TRBJ2-7; TRBD1 matches at 9 bases. Germline V gene sequence: CDR1 KGHSH, CDR2 LQKENI. The CDR3 extends over 14 amino acids. Losses at the gene ends were 3 bases for V and 7 bases for J; bases not matched to a gene: 7. The CDR3 spells CASSPQQGAGEQYF. The CDR3 DNA follows: TGTGCCAGCTCACCCCAACAGGGGGCGGGTGAGCAGTACTTC.

The gene calls are TRBV10-1 and TRBJ2-3, with 8 bases that match TRBD2. This CDR3 has 15 amino acids. J was trimmed by 3 bases and V by 10 bases; bases with no gene match: 12. Per the germline V gene, CDR1 is WNHNN and CDR2 is SYGVQD (reference sequence). The CDR3 DNA reads TGCGCCAACCCGGCCGGGACTAGGGAAACAGATACGCAGTATTTT. This sequence encodes CANPAGTRETDTQYF.

V gene TRBV6-1 combines with J gene TRBJ1-5; D remains ambiguous. V lost 0 bases, J lost 3 bases, and 6 bases lay in between. Germline V gives CDR1 MNHNS, CDR2 SASEGT. The CDR3 totals 14 residues. In DNA, the CDR3 is TGTGCCAGCAGTGAAGCCGTCTTCAATCAGCCCCAGCATTTT. Amino acid sequence: CASSEAVFNQPQHF.

This chain links TRBV5-4 with TRBJ2-7; TRBD1 agrees at 9 bases. The length of the CDR3 is 15 residues. Trimming took 4 bases from V and 5 from J; bases not matched to a gene: 10. Germline V gene sequence: CDR1 SGHNT, CDR2 YYREEE (reference sequence). This chain's CDR3 is CASSPPGDRADEQYF. Here the CDR3 DNA reads TGTGCCAGCAGCCCCCCCGGGGACAGGGCGGACGAGCAGTACTTC.

This chain uses TRBV4-2 with TRBJ1-2, with a weak D call TRBD1 (6 bases). The V gene lost 3 bases and the J gene lost 0 bases, with 11 bases spanning the gap. The CDR3 is 15 amino acids. From germline, CDR1 is LGHNA and CDR2 YNFKEQ. CDR3 DNA: TGTGCCAGCAGCCAGGGGGCACTACCTAACTATGGCTACACCTTC. This codes for CASSQGALPNYGYTF.

The chain uses TRBV29-1 and TRBJ1-2; D is perhaps TRBD1 (5 bases). Per the germline V gene, CDR1 is SQVTM and CDR2 is ANQGSEA. The CDR3 is 14 amino acids. V lost 4 bases to trimming and J lost 1 base, with 13 bases between them. The CDR3 region has the DNA TGCAGCGTTGCAAGAGGAGGGGTTAACTATGGCTACACCTTC. Amino acid sequence: CSVARGGVNYGYTF. The full variable domain, rest sourced from reference TRBV29-1 and TRBJ1-2, is SAVISQKPSRDICQRGTSLTIQCQVDSQVTMMFWYRQQPGQSLTLIATANQGSEATYESGFVIDKFPISRPNLTFSTLTVSNMSPEDSSIYLCSVARGGVNYGYTFGSGTRLTVV.

The V gene is TRBV28, the J gene TRBJ1-3; TRBD1 might be the D (6 bases). This CDR3 spans 15 amino acids. The V and J ends lost 2 bases and 0 bases respectively, with 8 bases between them. Looked up from germline, CDR1 is MDHEN and CDR2 is SYDVKM. CDR3 residues: CASSLRTASGNTIYF. Written as DNA, the CDR3 is TGTGCCAGCAGTTTACGGACAGCCTCTGGAAACACCATATATTTT. Using reference TRBV28 and TRBJ1-3 for the parts outside the CDR3, the full variable domain is DVKVTQSSRYLVKRTGEKVFLECVQDMDHENMFWYRQDPGLGLRLIYFSYDVKMKEKGDIPEGYSVSREKKERFSLILESASTNQTSMYLCASSLRTASGNTIYFGEGSWLTVV.

The chain employs TRBV28 and TRBJ1-2, with 10 bases that match TRBD1. The CDR3 is 16 amino acids. Germline lookup yields CDR1 MDHEN and CDR2 SYDVKM. The V gene end was trimmed by 4 bases and the J gene end by 7 bases; junction bases not matched to a gene: 12. The CDR3 here is CASSSQIGQGDGGYTF. CDR3 DNA: TGTGCCAGCAGTTCACAAATAGGACAGGGGGATGGTGGCTACACCTTC.

The chain joins TRBV5-5 to TRBJ1-1; possible D gene TRBD1, 5 bases. Per germline, CDR1 SGHKS and CDR2 YYEKEE (reference sequence). The CDR3 loop spans 12 amino acids. Trimming took off 3 bases at V and 8 bases at J, with 11 bases between the two ends. For the CDR3, the DNA is TGTGCCAGCAGCTGGGATCAGGGCGAAGCTTTCTTT. Its protein is CASSWDQGEAFF.

The V call is TRBV2, the J call TRBJ1-6, with D possibly TRBD1 on 5 matching bases. Deletions cut 4 bases from V and 9 bases from J, with 10 bases between. The CDR3 loop spans 13 amino acids. From germline, CDR1 is SNHLY and CDR2 FYNNEI. Written as DNA, the CDR3 is TGTGCCAGCAGTGGTCAGGGCAGTTCACCCCTCCACTTT. This encodes CASSGQGSSPLHF.

V and J are TRBV7-3 and TRBJ1-2; D might be TRBD1 (5 bases). CDR3 size: 16 residues. The germline V gene has CDR1 SGHTA and CDR2 FQGTGA. V was clipped by 2 bases and J by 3 bases, with 16 bases between them. CDR3 sequence reads: CASSLRLGAEDYGYTF. In DNA form, the CDR3 reads TGTGCCAGCAGCTTACGTCTAGGGGCCGAAGACTATGGCTACACCTTC. The variable domain in full, completed from reference TRBV7-3 and TRBJ1-2, reads GAGVSQTPSNKVTEKGKYVELRCDPISGHTALYWYRQSLGQGPEFLIYFQGTGAADDSGLPNDRFFAVRPEGSVSTLKIQRTERGDSAVYLCASSLRLGAEDYGYTFGSGTRLTVV.

This chain links TRBV30 with TRBJ2-7, with D tentatively TRBD1 (5 bases). Germline-derived CDR1 and CDR2 are GTSNPN and SVGIG (reference sequence). The V gene lost 0 bases and the J gene lost 6 bases, with 12 bases spanning the gap. The length of the CDR3 is 13 residues. This CDR3 is CAWSVLGRGEQYF. DNA for the CDR3: TGTGCCTGGAGTGTACTGGGAAGGGGCGAGCAGTACTTC.

V and J are TRBV7-6 and TRBJ2-3; D is perhaps TRBD1 (6 bases). The V and J ends lost 5 bases and 4 bases respectively, with 10 bases between them. The CDR3 consists of 13 residues. CDR1 is SGHVS and CDR2 is FNYEAQ in the germline V gene. The CDR3 spells CASSVNRADTQYF. CDR3 sequence (DNA): TGTGCCAGCAGCGTGAACAGGGCAGATACGCAGTATTTT.

The CDR3 region is CASSPPGRTGELFF. The CDR3 nucleotides read TGTGCCAGCTCACCACCAGGCCGAACCGGGGAGCTGTTTTTT. The chain joins TRBV18 to TRBJ2-2, with D unresolved. The V end lost 0 bases, the J end lost 5 bases, and 7 bases lay between the germline ends. Germline V gives CDR1 KGHSH, CDR2 LQKENI. The CDR3 is made up of 14 amino acids.

The chain recombines TRBV7-9 with TRBJ1-1, with D unclear. This CDR3 is built from 14 residues. Trimming took off 1 base at V and 0 bases at J, with 6 bases between the two ends. Germline V gives CDR1 SEHNR, CDR2 FQNEAQ (reference sequence). CDR3 protein: CASSLGQMNTEAFF. Here the CDR3 DNA reads TGTGCCAGCAGCTTAGGACAAATGAACACTGAAGCTTTCTTT. Full variable domain (missing parts from reference TRBV7-9 and TRBJ1-1): DTGVSQNPRHKITKRGQNVTFRCDPISEHNRLYWYRQTLGQGPEFLTYFQNEAQLEKSRLLSDRFSAERPKGSFSTLEIQRTEQGDSAMYLCASSLGQMNTEAFFGQGTRLTVV.

The gene calls are TRBV28 and TRBJ2-3; 8 nucleotides line up with TRBD2. Germline V CDR1 and CDR2: MDHEN, SYDVKM. Germline trimming cut 3 bases from V and 3 bases from J; bases unmatched to any gene: 5. The CDR3 runs 15 residues. CDR3 sequence: CASSFGGAITDTQYF. The DNA of the CDR3 is TGTGCCAGCAGTTTCGGGGGGGCGATAACAGATACGCAGTATTTT.

The chain employs TRBV30 and TRBJ1-5; weak D call: TRBD1 (6 bases). The CDR3 contains 12 residues. Per the germline V gene, CDR1 is GTSNPN and CDR2 is SVGIG (reference sequence). V was pared by 5 bases and J by 7 bases, with 12 bases between. Written as DNA, the CDR3 is TGTGCCTGGGAGGGGGTCGGACAGCCCCAGCATTTT. It translates to CAWEGVGQPQHF.

V and J are TRBV7-9 and TRBJ2-7, with D possibly being TRBD1 (5 bases). V lost 5 bases, J lost 2 bases, and 10 bases lay in between. Germline assignment: CDR1 SEHNR and CDR2 FQNEAQ (reference sequence). This CDR3 comprises 13 residues. In DNA, the CDR3 is TGTGCCAGCAGCCTAGGGGTGACCTACGAGCAGTACTTC. The encoded protein is CASSLGVTYEQYF.

The chain combines TRBV4-2 with TRBJ2-7; D is ambiguous. Germline V CDR1 and CDR2: LGHNA, YNFKEQ. The CDR3 spans 14 residues. V was cut by 0 bases and J by 3 bases, with 9 bases left in between. In DNA, the CDR3 is TGTGCCAGCAGCCAAGATTATATGAACTACGAGCAGTACTTC. Translating gives CASSQDYMNYEQYF.

In this sample, this clone turned up once. The chain links TRBV30 to TRBJ1-4; D gene uncertain. CDR1 is GTSNPN, CDR2 SVGIG, per germline (reference sequence). The CDR3 length is 15 residues. The V end was cut by 0 bases, the J end by 4 bases, with 12 bases between. CDR3 bases: TGTGCCTGGAGTGTCCAGGCCGGGGTTAATGAAAAACTGTTTTTT. Translation gives CAWSVQAGVNEKLFF.

A note on this clone: A much more abundant neighbour one base away suggests this may be a read error. The chain couples TRBV6-6 to TRBJ2-2; D gene unclear. The germline gives CDR1 MNHNY, CDR2 SVGAGI (reference sequence). CDR3 length: 12 residues. With 2 bases removed from V and 6 bases from J, the gap between germline ends came to 4 bases. The CDR3 loop reads CASSYPPGELFF. In nucleotides, the CDR3 is TGTGCCAGCAGTTACCCCCCCGGGGAGCTGTTTTTT.

This rearrangement joins TRBV28 to TRBJ2-5; 10 nucleotides agree with TRBD2. The CDR3 is 15 residues long. V lost 5 bases and J lost 3; bases outside the gene matches: 6. Germline values: CDR1 MDHEN, CDR2 SYDVKM. For the CDR3, the DNA is TGTGCCAGCAGTCTTAGCGGGGGGCGAAAAGAGACCCAGTACTTC. Its translation is CASSLSGGRKETQYF.

The count of this clone is one. This chain uses TRBV6-5 with TRBJ1-3, with 7 bases fitting TRBD1. CDR3 length: 14 residues. Germline V gene lookup returns CDR1 MNHEY and CDR2 SVGAGI. The trim removed 10 bases at V and 0 bases at J, leaving 6 bases unmatched. CDR3 sequence: CATLTGISGNTIYF. For the CDR3, the DNA is TGTGCCACCCTGACAGGGATCTCTGGAAACACCATATATTTT.

This sequence joins TRBV19 and TRBJ1-1; 8 positions match TRBD1. This CDR3 region has 16 residues. V shed 3 bases, J shed 1 base, and the junction held 7 bases outside the gene matches. Germline CDR1 reads LNHDA; CDR2 reads SQIVND (reference sequence). CDR3 sequence (DNA): TGTGCCAGTAGTATCCGACAGGGGATGGGGAACACTGAAGCTTTCTTT. This gives the protein CASSIRQGMGNTEAFF.

The gene calls are TRBV18 and TRBJ1-1; maybe TRBD1 (5 bases). V was clipped by 1 base and J by 0 bases, with 9 bases between them. CDR3 length: 15 residues. The germline V gene encodes CDR1 KGHSH and CDR2 LQKENI. The DNA for the CDR3 is TGTGCCAGCTCACCACTTGGGGCCGTGAACACTGAAGCTTTCTTT. It encodes CASSPLGAVNTEAFF.